The table lists the clone carrying this TCR beta chain with many counts. The antigen is unknown. A quantitative 5'-RACE method, one with molecular barcodes, was used to make TCR beta libraries. MiXCR, applied by TCRdb to the 5' RACE reads, yields one record per CDR3 protein. Of about 450,000 distinct CDR3 sequences in the sample, roughly 26% were seen once. CDR1 SNHLY and CDR2 FYNNEI come from the germline V gene. This CDR3 spans 19 amino acids. J gave up 6 bases and V 6 bases, and 18 bases lay outside the gene matches. The data were taken from a study of CD8 T cells in ankylosing spondylitis. General observations from the study: Fewer than ten highly homologous variants made up a TCR beta motif that seemed to typify ankylosing spondylitis blood. Earlier authors reported some of these motif variants in reactive arthritis synovial fluid and blood. Disease-linked clones were reportedly significantly enriched in matched ankylosing spondylitis synovial fluid. Disease-linked clones had a CD8+ phenotype and relatively low frequency in peripheral blood.

The material sequenced was blood, either unsorted or a sorted T cell fraction (not recorded which). This receptor was taken from a male donor with ankylosing spondylitis. The chain recombines TRBV2 with TRBJ2-3; 13 positions agree with TRBD2. The CDR3 nucleotides read TGTGCCAGCAGCCGACAGGGGATGGGACTAGCGGGACGGGCGGATACGCAGTATTTT. This codes for CASSRQGMGLAGRADTQYF.